The 14 T cell receptor beta chains given below trace back to one sample, sequenced in a study of blood T cells in healthy people across ages. A sample-barcoded 5' primer and a J-beta primer mix were used in a second PCR of about 7 to 12 cycles. MiXCR, applied by TCRdb to the 5' RACE reads, yields one record per CDR3 protein. The data contain 1.5 million to 2 million distinct CDR3 sequences, roughly a third of them seen just once; the ten biggest clones take up approximately 11%. The source material was blood. The receptor source for this set is a woman aged 30 to 39 in good health.

The V and J genes are TRBV5-5 and TRBJ2-7; D uncertain. Germline V CDR1 and CDR2: SGHKS, YYEKEE (reference sequence). The CDR3 covers 16 residues. Trimming took off 4 bases at V and 3 bases at J, with 20 bases between the two ends. The CDR3 region is CASSTSTGTISYEQYF. The CDR3 coding sequence is TGTGCCAGCAGCACCTCGACCGGTACCATTAGCTACGAGCAGTACTTC.

The rearrangement uses TRBV27 and TRBJ2-7; 7 nucleotides line up with TRBD1. Germline CDR1 MNHEY, CDR2 SMNVEV (reference sequence). There are 16 residues in the CDR3. V lost 3 bases to trimming and J lost 3 bases; unmatched junction nucleotides: 11. The DNA of the CDR3 is TGTGCCAGCAGTTTGACACCGGGACAGTCGGACTACGAGCAGTACTTC. It translates to CASSLTPGQSDYEQYF.

The chain carries TRBV4-1 and TRBJ1-2; the D gene is possibly TRBD1 (5 bases). Germline CDR1 and CDR2: MGHRA and YSYEKL. The CDR3 contains 15 residues. V dropped 0 bases and J dropped 8 bases, with 16 bases sitting between them. The CDR3 protein is CASSQDPLGPRGYTF. The CDR3 DNA sequence: TGCGCCAGCAGCCAAGATCCCTTGGGGCCTCGCGGCTACACCTTC.

The CDR3 DNA reads as TGTGCCAGCAGTTTATCGGAAGGCGGGGAGCTGTTTTTT. As protein: CASSLSEGGELFF. J is TRBJ2-2 and V is TRBV28, with D hard to call. Germline V gene sequence: CDR1 MDHEN, CDR2 SYDVKM. The V end lost 1 base, the J end lost 7 bases, and 7 bases lay between the germline ends. The CDR3 is made up of 13 amino acids.

This clonotype was seen a few times. The J gene is TRBJ1-2, the V gene TRBV3-1; D not resolved. The CDR3 consists of 12 residues. V was pared by 3 bases and J by 5 bases, with 7 bases between. Germline V gene sequence: CDR1 LGHDT, CDR2 YNNKEL (reference sequence). The CDR3 region is CASSQRDYGYTF. CDR3 nucleotide sequence: TGTGCCAGCAGCCAGAGAGATTATGGCTACACCTTC.

This clonotype was observed a few times. The chain carries TRBV6-6 and TRBJ2-7; perhaps D is TRBD1 or TRBD2 (6 bases each). CDR3 length: 17 residues. Germline V gene sequence: CDR1 MNHNY, CDR2 SVGAGI (reference sequence). Trimming removed 5 bases at V and 0 bases at J, with 20 bases between. CDR3 sequence (DNA): TGTGCCAGCAGTCACCCGAAAGAGGGGGGTCTCTCCTACGAGCAGTACTTC. Amino acids: CASSHPKEGGLSYEQYF.

The chain links TRBV6-6 to TRBJ1-2; TRBD1 matches at 7 bases. CDR3 length equals 12 residues. Germline CDR1 MNHNY, CDR2 SVGAGI (reference sequence). Losses at the gene ends were 2 bases for V and 10 bases for J; bases not matched to a gene: 4. The CDR3 is CASSYRTGDYTF. The CDR3 DNA sequence: TGTGCCAGCAGTTACCGGACAGGAGACTACACCTTC.

This chain links TRBV7-9 with TRBJ2-5; possibly TRBD1 or TRBD2 for D (5 bases each). CDR1 is SEHNR and CDR2 is FQNEAQ in the germline V gene (reference sequence). This CDR3 contains 16 residues. Trimming left V 4 bases short and J 2 bases short, with 17 bases between. The CDR3 loop reads CASSSGGGIWQETQYF. CDR3 sequence (DNA): TGTGCCAGCAGCTCAGGTGGGGGTATTTGGCAAGAGACCCAGTACTTC. The variable domain in full, with the rest retrieved from reference TRBV7-9 and TRBJ2-5, is DTGVSQNPRHKITKRGQNVTFRCDPISEHNRLYWYRQTLGQGPEFLTYFQNEAQLEKSRLLSDRFSAERPKGSFSTLEIQRTEQGDSAMYLCASSSGGGIWQETQYFGPGTRLLVL.

This clonotype came up a few times. The V call is TRBV24-1, the J call TRBJ2-5; D unresolved. Germline CDR1 is KGHDR and CDR2 is SFDVKD. The CDR3 covers 11 residues. The CDR3, as DNA: TGTGTCCGCCTTGGGCGAGAGACCCAGTACTTC. Protein: CVRLGRETQYF.

The rearrangement joins TRBV27 to TRBJ1-5; possibly TRBD1 for D (6 bases). CDR3 size: 12 residues. V lost 8 bases to trimming and J lost 8 bases, with 13 bases between them. Per the germline V gene, CDR1 is MNHEY and CDR2 is SMNVEV (reference sequence). The CDR3 DNA follows: TGTGCCAGCCAGGGGTTCGGGGAGCCCCAGCATTTT. It specifies CASQGFGEPQHF.

This clonotype showed up many times. J is TRBJ2-5 and V is TRBV29-1; the D is unclear. This CDR3 is 13 amino acids long. Trimming cost V 2 bases and J 0 bases, with 7 bases left between them. Germline CDR1 SQVTM, CDR2 ANQGSEA. This CDR3 reads CSVEPRDQETQYF. CDR3 coding DNA: TGCAGCGTTGAACCCCGCGACCAAGAGACCCAGTACTTC.

As for this clonotype: A junction boundary mismatches the germline segment, possibly from a read error. CDR3 loop: CAISESAGLNMVGTGGNVLTF. CDR3 nucleotide sequence: TGTGCCATCAGTGAGTCGGCGGGCTTGAACATGGTGGGGACAGGGGGCAACGTCCTGACTTTC. The chain has TRBV10-3 and TRBJ2-6, with TRBD1 matching over 11 bases. Germline values: CDR1 ENHRY, CDR2 SYGVKD. This CDR3 comprises 21 residues.

The rearrangement links TRBV6-1 to TRBJ2-1, with 9 bases matching TRBD2. After removal of 11 bases from V and 0 bases from J, the junction contained 5 bases not matched to a gene. The germline V gene encodes CDR1 MNHNS and CDR2 SASEGT. The CDR3 length is 14 residues. The CDR3, as DNA: TGTGCCGGTAGCGGGAGCGTCTCCTACAATGAGCAGTTCTTC. Translating gives CAGSGSVSYNEQFF.

Only a few counts were recorded for this clonotype. The V and J genes are TRBV6-2 or TRBV6-3 and TRBJ2-5; 7 bases map to TRBD1. CDR3 length equals 14 residues. The V segment lost 6 bases and the J segment 5 bases; nucleotides outside the gene matches: 9. The germline gives CDR1 MNHEY, CDR2 SVGEGT. The CDR3 loop reads CASSPFDREETQYF. The CDR3, as DNA: TGTGCCAGCAGCCCCTTCGACAGGGAGGAGACCCAGTACTTC.